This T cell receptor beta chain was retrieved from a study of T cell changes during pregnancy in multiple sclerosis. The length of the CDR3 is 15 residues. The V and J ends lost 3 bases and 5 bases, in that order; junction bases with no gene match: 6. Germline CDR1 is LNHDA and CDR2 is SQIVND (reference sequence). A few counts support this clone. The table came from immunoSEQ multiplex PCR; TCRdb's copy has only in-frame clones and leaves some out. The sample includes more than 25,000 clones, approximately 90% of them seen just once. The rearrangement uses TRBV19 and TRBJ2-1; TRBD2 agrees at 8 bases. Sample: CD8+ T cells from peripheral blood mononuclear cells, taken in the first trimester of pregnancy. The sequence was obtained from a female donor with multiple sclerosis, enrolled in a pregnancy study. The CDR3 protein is CASSIGAGGHNEQFF. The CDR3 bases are TGTGCCAGTAGTATCGGCGCGGGAGGACACAATGAGCAGTTCTTC.